This T cell receptor (beta chain) was identified in a study of breast tumors, draining lymph nodes, adjacent tissues. This clonotype was seen ten or more times. Breast cancer patients provided tissue from their axillary draining lymph nodes. Trimming cost V 0 bases and J 4 bases; bases outside gene matches: 9. Germline CDR1 and CDR2: DFQATT and SNEGSKA (reference sequence). The CDR3 contains 16 residues. TCRdb independently ran MiXCR on the multiplex PCR reads; one entry per CDR3 protein. This sample yields fewer than 300,000 distinct CDR3 sequences, of which 32% are seen a single time; approximately 1.4% belongs to the top ten.

This chain uses TRBV20-1 with TRBJ2-5; 9 bases fit TRBD2. Sequencing used axillary lymph node tissue. This receptor was identified in a female donor with breast cancer. Some clones in this sample may be carry-over from other donors' samples. The CDR3 loop is CSARDRLSGSPETQYF. In nucleotides, the CDR3 is TGCAGTGCTAGAGATCGGCTTAGCGGGAGCCCAGAGACCCAGTACTTC.